What follows are 29 T cell receptor beta chains derived from one specimen sequenced in a study of T cell responses to AZD1222 COVID-19 vaccine. Produced via immunoSEQ multiplex PCR; TCRdb's table is partial and in-frame only. This repertoire shows roughly 130,000 clones, around nine tenths found once; its top ten account for under 3.5%. The sequencing here drew on peripheral blood, taken on day 0 of AZD1222 vaccination. The receptor set was obtained from an adult in good health.

This CDR3 is CASSGNTEAFF. The CDR3 bases are TGCGCCAGCAGCGGTAACACTGAAGCTTTCTTT. The chain has TRBV5-1 and TRBJ1-1; D unresolved. The CDR3 runs 11 residues. V dropped 4 bases and J dropped 2 bases, with 3 bases sitting between them. In germline, CDR1 is SGHRS, CDR2 YFSETQ.

V and J are TRBV19 and TRBJ1-2; weak D call: TRBD1 (6 bases). In germline, CDR1 is LNHDA, CDR2 SQIVND (reference sequence). V was pared by 5 bases and J by 7 bases, with 20 bases between. CDR3 size: 15 residues. The CDR3 DNA reads TGTGCCAGTAGTCGCTTTGGACAGTCCCCCGGTGGCTACACCTTC. Its translation is CASSRFGQSPGGYTF.

The gene calls are TRBV6-5 and TRBJ1-3; D remains unclear. The CDR3 has 14 residues. Germline assignment: CDR1 MNHEY and CDR2 SVGAGI. Deletions cut 5 bases from V and 0 bases from J, with 8 bases between. The CDR3 is CASSPVSSGNTIYF. DNA of the CDR3: TGTGCCAGCAGTCCTGTGAGCTCTGGAAACACCATATATTTT.

This rearrangement joins TRBV25-1 to TRBJ2-7; D is perhaps TRBD1 or TRBD2 (5 bases each). Germline CDR1 reads MGHDK; CDR2 reads SYGVNS. The CDR3 is 14 residues long. Trimming removed 6 bases at V and 1 base at J, with 13 bases between. The DNA of the CDR3 is TGTGCCAGCAGCCAACGGGACGGATCCTACGAGCAGTACTTC. Amino acid sequence: CASSQRDGSYEQYF.

V gene TRBV7-2 combines with J gene TRBJ2-5; tentatively, D is TRBD1 or TRBD2 (5 bases each). V lost 5 bases to trimming and J lost 5 bases, with 15 bases between them. CDR1 is SGHTA and CDR2 is FQGNSA in the germline V gene. The CDR3 is made up of 14 amino acids. The CDR3 loop is CASSPSGAMETQYF. The CDR3 DNA sequence: TGTGCCAGCAGCCCCTCCGGGGCAATGGAGACCCAGTACTTC.

The chain recombines TRBV5-1 with TRBJ2-1, with 9 bases lining up with TRBD2. Trimming took 5 bases from V and 7 from J; bases not matched to a gene: 7. The V gene's germline CDR1 is SGHRS and CDR2 YFSETQ. The CDR3 loop spans 14 amino acids. The CDR3 protein is CASRQAGGRNEQFF. The DNA of the CDR3 is TGCGCCAGCAGACAAGCGGGAGGTCGGAATGAGCAGTTCTTC.

V usage is TRBV2 and J usage is TRBJ2-7; 7 bases agree with TRBD1. The CDR3 is 13 residues long. CDR1 SNHLY and CDR2 FYNNEI come from the germline V gene. J was trimmed by 6 bases and V by 4 bases; bases with no gene match: 6. This CDR3 reads CASSGDSQSEQYF. The CDR3 nucleotides read TGTGCCAGCAGTGGGGACAGCCAGTCCGAGCAGTACTTC.

The chain employs TRBV6-5 and TRBJ2-5; D possibly corresponds to TRBD2 (6 bases). Looked up from germline, CDR1 is MNHEY and CDR2 is SVGAGI. CDR3 size: 13 residues. V lost 8 bases and J lost 2, with 12 bases in between. This CDR3 is CASSEGWQETQYF. Here the CDR3 DNA reads TGTGCCAGCTCGGAGGGGTGGCAAGAGACCCAGTACTTC.

CDR3 bases: TGTGCCAGCAGCGGGCGACTTGTGGCTAGCGGGGCCTACGAGCAGTACTTC. It yields the protein CASSGRLVASGAYEQYF. The chain carries TRBV7-9 and TRBJ2-7; 9 nucleotides match TRBD2. The CDR3 covers 17 residues. The V gene's germline CDR1 is SEHNR and CDR2 FQNEAQ (reference sequence). Unmatched junction bases numbered 13, after V lost 5 bases and J lost 2 bases.

As regards this clone: Germline is not matched at one junction end, which may reflect a read error. The chain joins TRBV25-1 to TRBJ2-7; the D is unclear. This CDR3 has 11 amino acids. CDR1 and CDR2 from the germline V gene are MGHDK and SYGVNS. For the CDR3, the DNA is TGTGCCAGCAGTCAGGTCCACGAGCTGTACTTC. Amino acids: CASSQVHELYF.

The J gene is TRBJ2-7, the V gene TRBV5-6; no clear D. This CDR3 comprises 13 residues. V lost 1 base and J 2 bases, leaving 7 bases between the germline ends. CDR1 and CDR2 (germline): SGHDT, YYEEEE. The CDR3 nucleotides are TGTGCCAGCAGCTTGCTCTCCGCCTACGAGCAGTACTTC. It specifies CASSLLSAYEQYF.

The J gene is TRBJ1-3, the V gene TRBV7-8; 8 bases align to TRBD1. From germline, CDR1 is SGHVS and CDR2 FQNEAQ. The CDR3 totals 14 residues. V was clipped by 5 bases and J by 4 bases; unmatched bases: 4. The CDR3 DNA sequence: TGTGCCAGCAGCGTGACAGGGGCAGGAAACACCATATATTTT. It translates to CASSVTGAGNTIYF.

The rearrangement joins TRBV3-1 (or the pseudogene TRBV3-2) to TRBJ1-2, with 9 bases matching TRBD1. J was trimmed by 8 bases and V by 0 bases; bases with no gene match: 7. Germline-derived CDR1 and CDR2 are LGHDT and YNNKEL (reference sequence). This CDR3 is built from 15 residues. CDR3 loop: CASSQDLGQGGGYTF. The CDR3 coding sequence is TGTGCCAGCAGCCAAGATTTGGGACAGGGTGGAGGCTACACCTTC.

The count of this clone is one. This sequence joins TRBV30 and TRBJ1-4, with D perhaps TRBD1 (6 bases). The CDR3 has 16 residues. Germline V gene sequence: CDR1 GTSNPN, CDR2 SVGIG (reference sequence). V lost 1 base, J lost 5 bases, and 17 bases lay in between. For the CDR3, the DNA is TGTGCCTGGAGTGAGGGTGACCAGGGGCCAAATGAAAAACTGTTTTTT. Translated, it gives CAWSEGDQGPNEKLFF.

The chain is built from TRBV6-5 and TRBJ2-3, with TRBD1 matching 7 bases. The CDR3 is made up of 16 amino acids. V was clipped by 1 base and J by 1 base; unmatched bases: 5. Looked up from germline, CDR1 is MNHEY and CDR2 is SVGAGI. The CDR3 DNA is TGTGCCAGCAGTTACTTGAGGGGGCAGGGCACAGATACGCAGTATTTT. It codes for CASSYLRGQGTDTQYF.

On this clone: Other DNA sequences in the sample encode the same CDR3. This sequence joins TRBV12-3 or TRBV12-4 and TRBJ2-7; no definite D call. V lost 1 base and J lost 4, with 2 bases in between. The CDR3 covers 11 residues. Here the CDR3 DNA reads TGTGCCAGCAGTTTAGGGTACGAGCAGTACTTC. Translating it yields CASSLGYEQYF.

The chain couples TRBV2 to TRBJ1-4; D might be TRBD1 (5 bases). The CDR3 has 13 residues. With 8 bases removed from V and 7 bases from J, the gap between germline ends came to 14 bases. Germline CDR1 SNHLY, CDR2 FYNNEI. CDR3 in DNA: TGTGCCAGCGTGAGGGGAGGAAGTGAAAAACTGTTTTTT. Residues: CASVRGGSEKLFF.

The chain is built from TRBV9 and TRBJ1-2, with 8 bases matching TRBD1. V was clipped by 4 bases and J by 6 bases; unmatched bases: 8. The CDR3 loop spans 14 amino acids. Germline V gene data show CDR1 as SGDLS and CDR2 as YYNGEE. The CDR3 DNA reads as TGTGCCAGCAGCCCGCGGGACAGGTGGCATGGCTACACCTTC. This gives the protein CASSPRDRWHGYTF.

The rearrangement links TRBV9 to TRBJ2-4, with TRBD2 matching over 9 bases. The V segment lost 2 bases and the J segment 0 bases; nucleotides outside the gene matches: 0. This CDR3 has 15 amino acids. CDR1 is SGDLS and CDR2 is YYNGEE in the germline V gene. The CDR3 DNA reads as TGTGCCAGCAGCGTTAGCGGGGGAGCCAAAAACATTCAGTACTTC. Translated, it gives CASSVSGGAKNIQYF.

This chain links TRBV19 with TRBJ2-2, with TRBD1 matching 11 bases. The V gene's germline CDR1 is LNHDA and CDR2 SQIVND (reference sequence). The junction had 0 bases not matched to a gene; V was cut back by 5 bases and J by 4 bases. This CDR3 is 14 amino acids long. The CDR3 DNA follows: TGTGCCAGTAGTGGGACAGGGGGCACCGGGGAGCTGTTTTTT. This codes for CASSGTGGTGELFF.

The chain joins TRBV6-4 to TRBJ2-1; 14 bases are a match to TRBD2. V lost 0 bases to trimming and J lost 9 bases; unmatched junction nucleotides: 7. CDR1 and CDR2 (germline): MRHNA, SNTAGT. The CDR3 is made up of 17 amino acids. The CDR3 coding sequence is TGTGCCAGCAGTGACTCGCTGAGACTAGCGGGAGGGGCTGAGCAGTTCTTC. Translation gives CASSDSLRLAGGAEQFF.

The rearrangement uses TRBV24-1 and TRBJ2-3; D uncertain. The V gene's germline CDR1 is KGHDR and CDR2 SFDVKD. CDR3 length: 15 residues. V was shortened by 1 base and J by 0 bases, with 7 bases between the two germline ends. The CDR3 sequence: CATSDFATSTDTQYF. The DNA for the CDR3 is TGTGCCACCAGTGATTTCGCGACTAGCACAGATACGCAGTATTTT.

This sequence joins TRBV5-6 and TRBJ2-2; D is ambiguous. Germline values: CDR1 SGHDT, CDR2 YYEEEE. There are 12 residues in the CDR3. V was clipped by 3 bases and J by 6 bases, with 6 bases between them. The CDR3 sequence: CASSSHSGELFF. The CDR3 coding sequence is TGTGCCAGCAGCTCGCATTCCGGGGAGCTGTTTTTT.

The genes are TRBV5-6 and TRBJ1-2, with D possibly TRBD1 on 6 matching bases. V was cut by 1 base and J by 5 bases, with 12 bases left in between. Germline V gene sequence: CDR1 SGHDT, CDR2 YYEEEE. This CDR3 is 14 amino acids long. Here the CDR3 reads CASSLRGARYGYTF. CDR3 nucleotide sequence: TGTGCCAGCAGCTTGCGGGGGGCCAGGTATGGCTACACCTTC. The complete variable domain, with remaining parts taken from reference TRBV5-6 and TRBJ1-2, reads DAGVTQSPTHLIKTRGQQVTLRCSPKSGHDTVSWYQQALGQGPQFIFQYYEEEERQRGNFPDRFSGHQFPNYSSELNVNALLLGDSALYLCASSLRGARYGYTFGSGTRLTVV.

The chain links TRBV5-1 to TRBJ2-3; D is unclear. Germline V lookup: CDR1 SGHRS, CDR2 YFSETQ. Trimming stripped 5 bases from V and 2 bases from J, with 12 bases between. The CDR3 runs to 14 residues. CDR3 DNA sequence: TGCGCCAGCAGAGTTGGTGGGTACACAGATACGCAGTATTTT. Protein: CASRVGGYTDTQYF.

The chain carries TRBV14 and TRBJ1-1; D gene ambiguous. In germline, CDR1 is SGHDN, CDR2 FVKESK. The CDR3 length is 12 residues. Trimming stripped 4 bases from V and 2 bases from J, with 5 bases between. Here the CDR3 DNA reads TGTGCCAGCAGCCTTCTAAACACTGAAGCTTTCTTT. Protein sequence: CASSLLNTEAFF.

CDR3 nucleotide sequence: TGTGCCAGCAGCCAAGGGCCTAGCGGGAACACCGGGGAGCTGTTTTTT. Its protein is CASSQGPSGNTGELFF. This chain joins TRBV3-1 (or the pseudogene TRBV3-2) and TRBJ2-2, with 7 bases aligning to TRBD2. V lost 1 base to trimming and J lost 1 base; unmatched junction nucleotides: 3. Per the germline V gene, CDR1 is LGHDT and CDR2 is YNNKEL (reference sequence). CDR3 length: 16 amino acids.

The chain joins TRBV5-1 to TRBJ2-5; D is possibly TRBD1 or TRBD2 (5 bases each). Germline V lookup: CDR1 SGHRS, CDR2 YFSETQ. The CDR3 has 15 amino acids. Trimming left V 4 bases short and J 4 bases short, with 17 bases between. The DNA of the CDR3 is TGCGCCAGCAGCCTGGCTGGGGCCGCGGGAGAGACCCAGTACTTC. Protein product: CASSLAGAAGETQYF.

This clone was seen only a few times. The chain has TRBV29-1 and TRBJ1-1, with D possibly TRBD1 on 5 matching bases. This CDR3 spans 10 amino acids. Germline-derived CDR1 and CDR2 are SQVTM and ANQGSEA. The V end lost 6 bases, the J end lost 6 bases, and 8 bases lay between the germline ends. As DNA, the CDR3 is TGCAGCGTGGGGGTATCTGAAGCTTTCTTT. Translating gives CSVGVSEAFF.